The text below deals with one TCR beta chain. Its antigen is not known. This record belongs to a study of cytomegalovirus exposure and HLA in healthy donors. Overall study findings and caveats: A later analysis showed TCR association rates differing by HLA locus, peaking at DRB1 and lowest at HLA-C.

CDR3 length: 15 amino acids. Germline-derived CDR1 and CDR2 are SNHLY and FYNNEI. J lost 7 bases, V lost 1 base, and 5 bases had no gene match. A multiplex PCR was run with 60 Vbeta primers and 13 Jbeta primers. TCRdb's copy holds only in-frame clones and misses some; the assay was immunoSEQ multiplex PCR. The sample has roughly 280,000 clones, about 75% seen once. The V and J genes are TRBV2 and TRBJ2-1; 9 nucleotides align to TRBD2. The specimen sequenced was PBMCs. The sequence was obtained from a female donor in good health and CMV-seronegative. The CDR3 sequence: CASSEVGGRANEQFF. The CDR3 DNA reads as TGTGCCAGCAGTGAAGTAGGCGGGAGGGCGAATGAGCAGTTCTTC.